This TCR beta chain was documented in a study of regulatory T cells in long-lasting Graves disease. Study-wide points: There were preferences for TRBV28, TRBJ1-2 and TRBJ2-5 in persistent disease.

The time point denotes: newly diagnosed GD, antithyroid drugs for less than 3 months. RNA from PBMCs was the source of the TCR library. Enrollment of patients was through an endocrinology department in Xi'an, China. For TCR beta, libraries came from iRepertoire HTBI primers and Arm-PCR of CDR3 regions. One entry per CDR3 protein results from TCRdb running MiXCR on the multiplex PCR reads. The data show approximately 460,000 distinct CDR3 sequences, with about 15% seen just once and about 10% held by the top ten. Turning to this clonotype: The antigen is not known.

Per the germline V gene, CDR1 is MNHGY and CDR2 is SVAAGI. This CDR3 has 13 amino acids. V was clipped by 4 bases and J by 6 bases, with 11 bases between them. The sample was also linked to a second study, of T cells in Graves' hyperthyroidism and ophthalmopathy. Turning to that study: Patients were aged 18 to 65, had disease duration under 2 months, and had newly diagnosed hyperthyroidism.

The genes are TRBV6-9 and TRBJ2-3; D is uncertain. This sequence originates from a woman in her 30s with Graves disease. The sequencing used peripheral blood mononuclear cells (PBMCs), collected at new diagnosis, from a patient treated with antithyroid drugs. The CDR3 here is CASSLSLGDTQYF. CDR3 nucleotide sequence: TGTGCCAGCAGTTTAAGTTTAGGGGATACGCAGTATTTT.